Below are 21 T cell receptor beta chains sequenced from a single sample in a study of graft-versus-host responses after intestinal transplantation. Clones were read by immunoSEQ multiplex PCR, and TCRdb kept only the in-frame ones, dropping some. Here the sample spans about 64,000 clones, 90% to 95% being singletons. These TCRs are of unknown antigen specificity. The sample in question was unstimulated CD8+ T cells sorted from spleen or lymph node cells, obtained before transplant. The receptors come from a human donor who was the organ donor for an intestinal transplant.

The chain has TRBV7-3 and TRBJ2-1, with D possibly TRBD2 on 5 matching bases. Germline V gene data show CDR1 as SGHTA and CDR2 as FQGTGA. V was pared by 2 bases and J by 4 bases, with 18 bases between. The CDR3 totals 17 residues. The CDR3 DNA follows: TGTGCCAGCAGCTTAGGGGTTTATCTACCGGGGTACAATGAGCAGTTCTTC. Residues: CASSLGVYLPGYNEQFF.

The chain uses TRBV25-1 and TRBJ1-2; 7 positions agree with TRBD1. The CDR3 has 14 residues. The junction had 7 bases not matched to a gene; V was cut back by 4 bases and J by 5 bases. Germline CDR1 reads MGHDK; CDR2 reads SYGVNS. The CDR3 loop is CASSARDRGYGYTF. CDR3 bases: TGTGCCAGCAGTGCCCGGGACAGAGGATATGGCTACACCTTC.

This clone was picked up one time. This chain connects TRBV5-6 to TRBJ1-5, with 8 bases lining up with TRBD1. Trimming cost V 4 bases and J 6 bases; bases outside gene matches: 6. The CDR3 has 14 amino acids. Germline V gives CDR1 SGHDT, CDR2 YYEEEE. In DNA form, the CDR3 reads TGTGCCAGCAGCCAAGGACAGGGAAGTCAGCCCCAGCATTTT. This translates into CASSQGQGSQPQHF.

The CDR3 bases are TGCGCCAGCAGCCAGGGGGGACTAGCGGTCACAGATACGCAGTATTTT. It yields the protein CASSQGGLAVTDTQYF. The chain couples TRBV4-1 to TRBJ2-3, with 11 bases fitting TRBD2. With 3 bases clipped from V and 2 bases from J, the junction kept 4 bases outside the gene matches. CDR3 length: 16 amino acids. Looked up from germline, CDR1 is MGHRA and CDR2 is YSYEKL.

This clone was seen only once. This chain uses TRBV9 with TRBJ1-1; 7 bases match TRBD1. The CDR3 is made up of 13 amino acids. V lost 4 bases, J lost 4 bases, and 4 bases stayed unmatched. Germline-derived CDR1 and CDR2 are SGDLS and YYNGEE. CDR3 bases: TGTGCCAGCAGCACCCCAGGGGGCACTGAAGCTTTCTTT. Protein sequence: CASSTPGGTEAFF.

The chain joins TRBV12-5 to TRBJ1-2; tentatively, D is TRBD1 (5 bases). The CDR3 spans 16 residues. Germline V lookup: CDR1 LGHNT, CDR2 FRNRAP. Trimming stripped 4 bases from V and 5 bases from J, with 20 bases between. CDR3 residues: CASGSPSGEKGYGYTF. The DNA for the CDR3 is TGTGCTAGTGGTTCGCCGTCGGGGGAGAAAGGATATGGCTACACCTTC.

The V gene is TRBV18, the J gene TRBJ2-7; no definite D call. Germline V gene data show CDR1 as KGHSH and CDR2 as LQKENI. CDR3 length: 13 residues. Trimming took 0 bases from V and 3 from J, leaving 6 bases between them. The CDR3 DNA reads TGTGCCAGCTCACCACCTTTCCGCTACGAGCAGTACTTC. This gives the protein CASSPPFRYEQYF.

The sample holds one count of this clone. The genes are TRBV19 and TRBJ1-2; D unresolved. The CDR3 length is 13 residues. Germline-derived CDR1 and CDR2 are LNHDA and SQIVND (reference sequence). The V end lost 5 bases, the J end lost 6 bases, and 13 bases lay between the germline ends. Here the CDR3 reads CASSPRGSDGYTF. The CDR3, as DNA: TGTGCCAGTAGTCCCCGGGGAAGCGATGGCTACACCTTC.

The rearrangement links TRBV4-2 to TRBJ2-1; D is possibly TRBD1 (5 bases). The V and J ends lost 0 bases and 10 bases respectively, with 13 bases between them. The CDR3 length is 14 residues. From germline, CDR1 is LGHNA and CDR2 YNFKEQ. The CDR3 is CASSQDRGPPEQFF. CDR3 nucleotides: TGTGCCAGCAGCCAAGATAGGGGCCCTCCGGAGCAGTTCTTC.

V and J are TRBV9 and TRBJ2-7; D is ambiguous. The V end lost 4 bases, the J end lost 0 bases, and 11 bases lay between the germline ends. The length of the CDR3 is 14 residues. Germline lookup yields CDR1 SGDLS and CDR2 YYNGEE. CDR3 coding DNA: TGTGCCAGCAGCAACGACATAGGCTCCTACGAGCAGTACTTC. As protein: CASSNDIGSYEQYF.

The chain couples TRBV9 to TRBJ1-2; TRBD1 agrees at 10 bases. The CDR3 consists of 15 residues. From germline, CDR1 is SGDLS and CDR2 YYNGEE. J lost 7 bases, V lost 3 bases, and 9 bases had no gene match. The CDR3 DNA sequence: TGTGCCAGCAGCGAGGGACAGGGGCCAAGGGGTGGCTACACCTTC. Its translation: CASSEGQGPRGGYTF.

This chain links TRBV27 with TRBJ2-7; tentative D call: TRBD1 (5 bases). The CDR3 runs 14 residues. Germline assignment: CDR1 MNHEY and CDR2 SMNVEV (reference sequence). With 3 bases removed from V and 7 bases from J, the gap between germline ends came to 16 bases. CDR3 DNA sequence: TGTGCCAGCAGTTTCTCGAGTGGCGCAGGGGAGCAGTACTTC. Translating it yields CASSFSSGAGEQYF.

This chain joins TRBV6-5 and TRBJ2-7; the D is unclear. The V end was cut by 0 bases, the J end by 5 bases, with 8 bases between. CDR3 size: 13 residues. Germline V CDR1 and CDR2: MNHEY, SVGAGI. The CDR3 is CASSYSTVHEQYF. CDR3 DNA: TGTGCCAGCAGTTACTCCACAGTTCACGAGCAGTACTTC.

This clone has only a few counts. V gene TRBV28 combines with J gene TRBJ2-3; D may be TRBD1 (5 bases). The V end lost 10 bases, the J end lost 2 bases, and 16 bases lay between the germline ends. The germline V gene encodes CDR1 MDHEN and CDR2 SYDVKM. The CDR3 contains 14 residues. The CDR3 sequence is CATMTARYTDTQYF. CDR3 coding DNA: TGTGCCACCATGACAGCCAGATACACAGATACGCAGTATTTT.

This clone was observed once. This chain joins TRBV7-9 and TRBJ2-5; 8 nucleotides line up with TRBD2. CDR3 size: 16 residues. Germline CDR1 is SEHNR and CDR2 is FQNEAQ (reference sequence). Losses at the gene ends were 4 bases for V and 6 bases for J; bases not matched to a gene: 13. For the CDR3, the DNA is TGTGCCAGCAGCTCGGGGGTAGCGGGACGGGGGAAGACCCAGTACTTC. Protein product: CASSSGVAGRGKTQYF.

The chain links TRBV5-4 to TRBJ2-5; 7 nucleotides agree with TRBD2. The CDR3 spans 15 residues. Germline values: CDR1 SGHNT, CDR2 YYREEE (reference sequence). J gave up 4 bases and V 4 bases, and 10 bases lay outside the gene matches. The CDR3 is CASSPARGEGETQYF. In nucleotides, the CDR3 is TGTGCCAGCAGCCCCGCGCGAGGGGAGGGAGAGACCCAGTACTTC.

J is TRBJ2-3 and V is TRBV28; D remains ambiguous. Trimming took 2 bases from V and 2 from J, leaving 5 bases between them. The germline V gene encodes CDR1 MDHEN and CDR2 SYDVKM. The CDR3 has 13 residues. CDR3 nucleotide sequence: TGTGCCAGCAGTTTAACCTACACAGATACGCAGTATTTT. This gives the protein CASSLTYTDTQYF.

This chain joins TRBV5-8 and TRBJ2-2; tentative D call: TRBD2 (5 bases). This CDR3 is built from 16 residues. Germline CDR1 is SGHTS and CDR2 is YDEGEE. Trimming shortened V by 1 base and J by 3 bases, and 13 bases separated the two germline ends. CDR3 coding DNA: TGTGCCAGCAGCTTGTTGTGGGAGCCCCACACCGGGGAGCTGTTTTTT. It codes for CASSLLWEPHTGELFF.

V is TRBV6-1 and J is TRBJ2-7, with TRBD2 matching 8 bases. This CDR3 has 15 amino acids. Germline CDR1 reads MNHNS; CDR2 reads SASEGT. The V segment lost 1 base and the J segment 3 bases; nucleotides outside the gene matches: 5. The CDR3 here is CASSEGVAGSYEQYF. DNA for the CDR3: TGTGCCAGCAGTGAAGGGGTAGCGGGGAGCTACGAGCAGTACTTC.

V and J are TRBV4-2 and TRBJ1-1; D is perhaps TRBD1 (5 bases). Germline V gene data show CDR1 as LGHNA and CDR2 as YNFKEQ. This CDR3 spans 14 amino acids. Deletions cut 4 bases from V and 1 base from J, with 10 bases between. This CDR3 is CASSPDSGNTEAFF. The CDR3 bases are TGTGCCAGCAGCCCAGACAGCGGGAACACTGAAGCTTTCTTT.

The J gene is TRBJ1-1, the V gene TRBV5-1, with D possibly being TRBD1 (5 bases). Trimming removed 4 bases at V and 2 bases at J, with 18 bases between. The germline gives CDR1 SGHRS, CDR2 YFSETQ. The CDR3 runs to 16 residues. The CDR3: CASSDGGGGLNTEAFF. The CDR3 DNA reads as TGCGCCAGCAGCGATGGCGGGGGGGGGTTAAACACTGAAGCTTTCTTT.